The 11 T cell receptor beta chains listed next were all sequenced from one sample in a study of T cells after yellow fever vaccination. TCRdb re-called the 5' RACE reads through MiXCR, storing one row per CDR3 protein. This sample yields about 220,000 distinct CDR3 sequences, of which roughly 6.2% are seen a single time; 0.85% to 1.2% belongs to the top ten. Material: CD4+ T cells sorted from PBMCs, obtained on the day of the yellow fever booster vaccination. The receptors stem from a man in his thirties or forties who received the YFV17D yellow fever vaccine.

The chain is built from TRBV14 and TRBJ2-1, with D perhaps TRBD2 (5 bases). Germline assignment: CDR1 SGHDN and CDR2 FVKESK. Between the trimmed V and J ends, which lost 0 bases and 7 bases, there was a span of 16 bases. The CDR3 contains 16 residues. The CDR3 bases are TGTGCCAGCAGCCAAGAGACGCGGGTTCGCAGGAATGAGCAGTTCTTC. Its protein is CASSQETRVRRNEQFF.

The V and J genes are TRBV12-2 and TRBJ2-3. TRBV12-2 is flagged as a pseudogene. The CDR3 totals 14 residues. CDR3 DNA sequence: TGTGCAAGACGGGTCTCGATGGGGACAGATACGCAGTATTTT. This gives the protein CARRVSMGTDTQYF.

This clonotype showed up just a few times. V is TRBV7-2 and J is TRBJ2-3, with D possibly matching TRBD1 (5 bases). The CDR3 has 15 amino acids. With 3 bases removed from V and 1 base from J, the gap between germline ends came to 11 bases. CDR1 SGHTA and CDR2 FQGNSA come from the germline V gene. The CDR3 loop reads CASSLKGFGTDTQYF. As DNA, the CDR3 is TGTGCCAGCAGCTTGAAGGGGTTTGGCACAGATACGCAGTATTTT.

J is TRBJ1-1 and V is TRBV25-1, with TRBD1 identical over 7 bases. V dropped 8 bases and J dropped 0; count of bases not matched to a gene: 9. The germline V gene encodes CDR1 MGHDK and CDR2 SYGVNS. This CDR3 is 15 amino acids long. The CDR3 protein is CASSMGQLMNTEAFF. CDR3 sequence (DNA): TGTGCCAGCTCCATGGGACAGCTCATGAACACTGAAGCTTTCTTT.

In its sample, this clonotype was seen a few times. V usage is TRBV14 and J usage is TRBJ2-1; 9 nucleotides match TRBD2. Trimming removed 0 bases from V and 3 bases from J; junction bases left unmatched: 6. Germline values: CDR1 SGHDN, CDR2 FVKESK. The CDR3 is 17 residues long. CDR3 in DNA: TGTGCCAGCAGCCAAGATTATCGGACTAGCGACTACAATGAGCAGTTCTTC. This encodes CASSQDYRTSDYNEQFF.

This clonotype has just a few counts. The CDR3 DNA sequence: TGTGCCAGCAGCCGGCGGACATTCGCCGGGGAGCTGTTTTTT. This gives the protein CASSRRTFAGELFF. The V call is TRBV5-6, the J call TRBJ2-2; weak D call: TRBD1 (5 bases). V was trimmed by 4 bases and J by 6 bases, leaving 13 bases between them. The CDR3 consists of 14 residues. CDR1 is SGHDT and CDR2 is YYEEEE in the germline V gene.

This clonotype was observed at least ten times. V gene TRBV20-1 combines with J gene TRBJ2-1; D is unclear. The V end was cut by 8 bases, the J end by 0 bases, with 11 bases between. The germline V gene encodes CDR1 DFQATT and CDR2 SNEGSKA (reference sequence). CDR3 length equals 13 residues. The CDR3 DNA follows: TGCAGTCCTCGCATGAGCTCCTACAATGAGCAGTTCTTC. Translating gives CSPRMSSYNEQFF.

This clonotype was detected many times. V gene TRBV5-1 combines with J gene TRBJ1-2; 12 bases are a match to TRBD1. Trimming at V came to 3 bases and at J to 4 bases, leaving 10 bases not matched to a gene. This CDR3 is built from 17 residues. The germline V gene encodes CDR1 SGHRS and CDR2 YFSETQ. CDR3 amino acids: CASSSPGQGADGYGYTF. The CDR3 DNA sequence: TGCGCCAGCAGCTCTCCGGGACAGGGGGCGGATGGCTATGGCTACACCTTC. The full variable domain, rest sourced from reference TRBV5-1 and TRBJ1-2, is KAGVTQTPRYLIKTRGQQVTLSCSPISGHRSVSWYQQTPGQGLQFLFEYFSETQRNKGNFPGRFSGRQFSNSRSEMNVSTLELGDSALYLCASSSPGQGADGYGYTFGSGTRLTVV.

The CDR3 bases are TGTGCCAGCAGCTCCCCCCCCACCGACGGGACTAGCGAAAGAGGGGTTTCCAATGAGCAGTTCTTC. It codes for CASSSPPTDGTSERGVSNEQFF. The rearrangement links TRBV7-3 to TRBJ2-1; TRBD2 agrees at 10 bases. There are 22 residues in the CDR3. Trimming cost V 4 bases and J 6 bases; bases outside gene matches: 27. Germline V gene lookup returns CDR1 SGHTA and CDR2 FQGTGA.

This clonotype has only one observation. A much larger clone sits a single nucleotide away, making a read error possible. The CDR3 sequence is CAISERDRVSYEQYF. As DNA, the CDR3 is TGTGCCATCAGTGAGAGGGACAGGGTATCCTACGAGCAGTACTTC. This rearrangement joins TRBV10-3 to TRBJ2-7; 9 positions match TRBD1. V lost 2 bases to trimming and J lost 1 base; unmatched junction nucleotides: 3. The germline CDR1 and CDR2 sequences are ENHRY and SYGVKD. There are 15 residues in the CDR3.

This clonotype was seen only a few times. This chain connects TRBV5-6 to TRBJ2-2; D is unresolved. Germline V gene data show CDR1 as SGHDT and CDR2 as YYEEEE. V lost 0 bases and J lost 6, with 6 bases in between. This CDR3 has 13 amino acids. The CDR3 coding sequence is TGTGCCAGCAGCTTGGCATCAGCCGGGGAGCTGTTTTTT. This codes for CASSLASAGELFF.